The 7 T cell receptor beta chains below come from one sample, sequenced in a study of Ad26.COV2.S vaccination and SARS-CoV-2 variants. Treatment: roughly 20 received Ad26.COV2.S at low or high dose, single or two shots; a few received placebo; per-sample allocation not given. After the first vaccine or placebo injection, samples were drawn on day 63. Generated by immunoSEQ multiplex PCR, the TCRdb table keeps only in-frame clones and is missing some. The profile shows roughly 500,000 clones, roughly 89% of them singletons. The sequences come from peripheral blood, collected in a trial of Ad26.COV2.S vaccine versus placebo. Receptors were obtained from a person between 18 and 65 years old who received the Ad26.COV2.S COVID-19 vaccine or a placebo.

The chain is built from TRBV15 and TRBJ1-1; 8 bases are shared with TRBD1. This CDR3 region has 18 residues. Germline CDR1 LNHNV, CDR2 YYDKDF (reference sequence). The V and J ends lost 1 base and 0 bases, in that order; junction bases with no gene match: 10. The CDR3 is CATSRGPGGRNLNTEAFF. DNA for the CDR3: TGTGCCACCAGCAGAGGGCCAGGGGGCCGAAATTTGAACACTGAAGCTTTCTTT.

The chain combines TRBV11-3 with TRBJ2-2; the D is unclear. This CDR3 is built from 15 residues. Trimming pared 0 bases from V and 3 bases from J, leaving 8 bases between. The V gene's germline CDR1 is SGHNT and CDR2 YENEEA. CDR3 sequence (DNA): TGTGCCAGCAGCTTAGAAATAGCAGACACCGGGGAGCTGTTTTTT. It encodes CASSLEIADTGELFF.

This clone has a handful of counts. This rearrangement joins TRBV7-6 to TRBJ2-1, with no clear D. V was pared by 3 bases and J by 4 bases, with 7 bases between. The CDR3 has 13 residues. Looked up from germline, CDR1 is SGHVS and CDR2 is FNYEAQ. The CDR3 bases are TGTGCCAGCAGCTTCGATAATTACAATGAGCAGTTCTTC. This encodes CASSFDNYNEQFF.

The rearrangement links TRBV20-1 to TRBJ2-1; the D is unclear. The germline V gene has CDR1 DFQATT and CDR2 SNEGSKA (reference sequence). Trimming took 4 bases from V and 4 from J, leaving 5 bases between them. This CDR3 has 11 residues. CDR3 loop: CSATEYNEQFF. The CDR3 DNA reads as TGCAGTGCTACTGAATACAATGAGCAGTTCTTC.

V and J are TRBV7-2 and TRBJ1-2; possible D gene TRBD1, 6 bases. V dropped 4 bases and J dropped 4 bases, with 25 bases sitting between them. CDR1 and CDR2 from the germline V gene are SGHTA and FQGNSA. The CDR3 sequence is 18 residues long. CDR3 sequence: CASSSSRPQGSQGYGYTF. CDR3 DNA sequence: TGTGCCAGCAGCTCATCTAGACCTCAGGGGTCCCAAGGCTATGGCTACACCTTC.

This chain uses TRBV7-2 with TRBJ2-4; possibly TRBD1 for D (5 bases). V lost 5 bases and J 1 base, leaving 12 bases between the germline ends. Germline V gene sequence: CDR1 SGHTA, CDR2 FQGNSA. The CDR3 length is 15 residues. CDR3 amino acids: CASSHGQAAKNIQYF. The CDR3 DNA follows: TGTGCCAGCAGCCACGGACAAGCGGCCAAAAACATTCAGTACTTC. Full variable domain (remainder filled in from reference TRBV7-2 and TRBJ2-4): GAGVSQSPSNKVTEKGKDVELRCDPISGHTALYWYRQSLGQGLEFLIYFQGNSAPDKSGLPSDRFSAERTGGSVSTLTIQRTQQEDSAVYLCASSHGQAAKNIQYFGAGTRLSVL.

The chain employs TRBV28 and TRBJ1-6; TRBD1 agrees at 8 bases. Looked up from germline, CDR1 is MDHEN and CDR2 is SYDVKM. CDR3 length equals 16 residues. V shed 10 bases, J shed 7 bases, and the junction held 15 bases outside the gene matches. CDR3 in DNA: TGTGCCACCAATTACGGATCCGGACAGGGAAATTCACCCCTCCACTTT. It yields the protein CATNYGSGQGNSPLHF.